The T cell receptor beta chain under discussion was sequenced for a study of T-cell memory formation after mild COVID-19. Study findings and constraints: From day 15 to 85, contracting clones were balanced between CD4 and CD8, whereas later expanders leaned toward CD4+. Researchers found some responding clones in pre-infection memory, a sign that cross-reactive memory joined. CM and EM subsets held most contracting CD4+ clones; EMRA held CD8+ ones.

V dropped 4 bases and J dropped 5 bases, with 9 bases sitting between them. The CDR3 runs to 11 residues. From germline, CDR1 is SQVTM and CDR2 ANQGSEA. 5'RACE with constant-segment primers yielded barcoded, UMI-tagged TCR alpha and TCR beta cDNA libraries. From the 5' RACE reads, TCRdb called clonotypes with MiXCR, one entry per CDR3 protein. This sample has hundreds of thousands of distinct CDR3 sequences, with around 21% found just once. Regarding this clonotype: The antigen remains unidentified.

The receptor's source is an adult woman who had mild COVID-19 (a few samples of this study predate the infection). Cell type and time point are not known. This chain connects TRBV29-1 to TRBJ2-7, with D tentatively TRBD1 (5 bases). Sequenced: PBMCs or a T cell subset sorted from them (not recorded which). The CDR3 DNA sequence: TGCAGCGTTGTTTGGGGCCACGAGCAGTACTTC. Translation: CSVVWGHEQYF.